This T cell receptor (beta chain) was sequenced during a study of blood T cells in healthy people across ages. This clonotype showed up many times. Antigen specificity is unknown. Using a J-beta primer mix together with a sample-barcoded 5' primer, a second PCR was run for about 6 to 11 cycles. TCRdb itself ran the 5' RACE reads through MiXCR, one entry per CDR3 protein. This sample has over 950,000 distinct CDR3 sequences, with roughly two fifths found just once. The study's findings and limits: As age increased, TCR beta diversity per million T cells fell in a roughly linear fashion.

The TCR originated in a man younger than 35 in good health. The specimen sequenced was blood.

The CDR3 loop is CSARDREQFF. CDR3 nucleotides: TGCAGTGCTCGGGACAGGGAGCAGTTCTTC. The chain is built from TRBV20-1 and TRBJ2-1, with 8 nucleotides matching TRBD1. CDR3 length: 10 residues. The trim removed 5 bases at V and 10 bases at J, leaving 1 base unmatched. The germline CDR1 and CDR2 sequences are DFQATT and SNEGSKA (reference sequence).